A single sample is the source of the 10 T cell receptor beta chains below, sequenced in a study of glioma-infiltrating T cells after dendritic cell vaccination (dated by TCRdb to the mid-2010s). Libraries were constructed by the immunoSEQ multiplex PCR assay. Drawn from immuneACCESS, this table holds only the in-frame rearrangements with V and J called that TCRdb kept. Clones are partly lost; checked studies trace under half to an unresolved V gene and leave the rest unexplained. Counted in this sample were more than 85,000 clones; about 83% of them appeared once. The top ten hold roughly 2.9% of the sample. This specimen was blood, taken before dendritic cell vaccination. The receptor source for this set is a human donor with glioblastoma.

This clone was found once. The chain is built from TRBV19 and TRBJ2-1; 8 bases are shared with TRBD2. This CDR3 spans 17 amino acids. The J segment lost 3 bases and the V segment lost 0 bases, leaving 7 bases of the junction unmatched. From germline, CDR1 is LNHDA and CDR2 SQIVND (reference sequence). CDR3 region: CASSIDHGTRFYNEQFF. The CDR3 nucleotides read TGTGCCAGTAGTATAGATCATGGGACTAGGTTCTACAATGAGCAGTTCTTC.

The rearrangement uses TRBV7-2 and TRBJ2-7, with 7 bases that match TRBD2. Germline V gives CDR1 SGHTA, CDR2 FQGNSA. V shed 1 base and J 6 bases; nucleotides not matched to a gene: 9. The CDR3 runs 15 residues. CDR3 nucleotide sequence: TGTGCCAGCAGCTTAGAGCGGGGAGTAGCAGGCGAGCAGTACTTC. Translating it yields CASSLERGVAGEQYF.

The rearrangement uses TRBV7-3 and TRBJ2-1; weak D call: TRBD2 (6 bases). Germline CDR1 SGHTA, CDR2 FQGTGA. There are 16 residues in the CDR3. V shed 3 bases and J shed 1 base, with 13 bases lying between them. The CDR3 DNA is TGTGCCAGCAGCTTGGACGGGAGTAGGTCCTACAATGAGCAGTTCTTC. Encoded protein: CASSLDGSRSYNEQFF.

This CDR3 reads CASSLVGTSGYEQYF. In DNA, the CDR3 is TGTGCCAGCAGCTTAGTCGGGACTAGCGGTTACGAGCAGTACTTC. V and J are TRBV11-3 and TRBJ2-7, with TRBD2 identical over 11 bases. This CDR3 is built from 15 residues. Germline values: CDR1 SGHNT, CDR2 YENEEA. Trimming cost V 1 base and J 4 bases; bases outside gene matches: 3.

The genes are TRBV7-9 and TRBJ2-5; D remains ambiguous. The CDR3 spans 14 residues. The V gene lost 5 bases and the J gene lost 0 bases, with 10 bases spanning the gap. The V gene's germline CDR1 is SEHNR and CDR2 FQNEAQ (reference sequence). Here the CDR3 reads CASSTLGYQETQYF. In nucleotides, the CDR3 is TGTGCCAGCAGCACCCTCGGGTACCAAGAGACCCAGTACTTC.

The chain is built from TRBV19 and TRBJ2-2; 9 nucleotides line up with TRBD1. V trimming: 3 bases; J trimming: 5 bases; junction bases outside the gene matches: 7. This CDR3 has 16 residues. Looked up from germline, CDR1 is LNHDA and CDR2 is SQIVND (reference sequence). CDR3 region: CASSISGQGPTGELFF. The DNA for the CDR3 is TGTGCCAGTAGTATTTCGGGACAGGGACCGACCGGGGAGCTGTTTTTT.

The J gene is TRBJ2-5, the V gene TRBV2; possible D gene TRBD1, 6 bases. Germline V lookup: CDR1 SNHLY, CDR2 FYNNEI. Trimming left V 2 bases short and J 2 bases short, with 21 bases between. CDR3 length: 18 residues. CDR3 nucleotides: TGTGCCAGCAGTGAACGGTATCGGGTAGGGGGTAGACAAGAGACCCAGTACTTC. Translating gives CASSERYRVGGRQETQYF.

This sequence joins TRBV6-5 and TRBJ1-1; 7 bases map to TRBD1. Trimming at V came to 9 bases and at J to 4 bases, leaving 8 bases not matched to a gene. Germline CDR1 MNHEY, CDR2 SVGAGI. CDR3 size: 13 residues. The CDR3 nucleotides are TGTGCCAGTACAGGGGTTCGGGGCACTGAAGCTTTCTTT. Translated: CASTGVRGTEAFF.

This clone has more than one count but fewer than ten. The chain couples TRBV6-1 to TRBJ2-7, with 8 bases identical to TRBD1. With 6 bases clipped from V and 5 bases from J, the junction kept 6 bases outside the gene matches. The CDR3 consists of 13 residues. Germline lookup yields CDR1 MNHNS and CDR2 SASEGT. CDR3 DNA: TGTGCCAGCAGAGAGACAGGGGCCGACGAGCAGTACTTC. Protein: CASRETGADEQYF.

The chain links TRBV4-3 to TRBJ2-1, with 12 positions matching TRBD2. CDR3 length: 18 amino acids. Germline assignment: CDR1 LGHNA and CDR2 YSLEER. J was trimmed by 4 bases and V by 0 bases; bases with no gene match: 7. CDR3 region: CASSQDPGLAGWYNEQFF. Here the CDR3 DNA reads TGCGCCAGCAGCCAAGATCCCGGACTAGCGGGATGGTACAATGAGCAGTTCTTC.